Each of the 12 T cell receptor beta chains below was sequenced from the same sample in a study of Ad26.COV2.S vaccination and SARS-CoV-2 variants. Measured with immunoSEQ multiplex PCR; TCRdb has only the in-frame clones, and not every one. The sample records about 480,000 clones, 87% being singletons. Regarding treatment: roughly 18 received Ad26.COV2.S at low or high dose, single or two shots; about 5 received placebo; per-sample allocation not given. After the first vaccine or placebo injection, samples were drawn on day 63. The sample here was peripheral blood, taken in a trial of Ad26.COV2.S vaccine versus placebo. These receptors all stem from a person aged 18-65 years who received the Ad26.COV2.S COVID-19 vaccine or a placebo.

The chain joins TRBV5-1 to TRBJ2-7; TRBD1 agrees at 8 bases. The trim removed 0 bases at V and 3 bases at J, leaving 2 bases unmatched. The CDR3 is 14 residues long. Germline V CDR1 and CDR2: SGHRS, YFSETQ. The CDR3 coding sequence is TGCGCCAGCAGCTTGGCAGGGGGCAACTACGAGCAGTACTTC. Its translation is CASSLAGGNYEQYF.

This clone was counted once. V gene TRBV6-5 combines with J gene TRBJ2-5, with D unresolved. V lost 7 bases and J 1 base, leaving 7 bases between the germline ends. This CDR3 is built from 12 residues. Germline V CDR1 and CDR2: MNHEY, SVGAGI. CDR3 nucleotide sequence: TGTGCCAGCACGACCTTCCAAGAGACCCAGTACTTC. Its protein is CASTTFQETQYF.

The chain combines TRBV29-1 with TRBJ1-1; 7 bases are a match to TRBD1. J gave up 1 base and V 7 bases, and 15 bases lay outside the gene matches. This CDR3 is built from 16 residues. CDR1 is SQVTM, CDR2 ANQGSEA, per germline. This chain's CDR3 is CSARDSQGVGNTEAFF. The CDR3 DNA sequence: TGCAGCGCCAGGGACAGTCAAGGCGTGGGGAACACTGAAGCTTTCTTT.

V is TRBV30 and J is TRBJ2-5; D ambiguous. V was clipped by 4 bases and J by 5 bases, with 14 bases between them. CDR1 GTSNPN and CDR2 SVGIG come from the germline V gene (reference sequence). The length of the CDR3 is 13 residues. Here the CDR3 DNA reads TGTGCCTGGAAGGTAGCAAATGGGGAGACCCAGTACTTC. It is translated as CAWKVANGETQYF.

This clone was observed a handful of times. The chain uses TRBV7-2 and TRBJ1-1, with 8 bases fitting TRBD1. The CDR3 runs 15 residues. The J segment lost 2 bases and the V segment lost 4 bases, leaving 6 bases of the junction unmatched. The germline V gene encodes CDR1 SGHTA and CDR2 FQGNSA. The CDR3 protein is CASSYRDRSNTEAFF. DNA for the CDR3: TGTGCCAGCAGCTACCGGGACAGGTCTAACACTGAAGCTTTCTTT.

The genes are TRBV7-3 and TRBJ2-2; maybe TRBD2 (6 bases). This CDR3 has 13 amino acids. Between the trimmed V and J ends, which lost 2 bases and 8 bases, there was a span of 9 bases. Germline-derived CDR1 and CDR2 are SGHTA and FQGTGA. The CDR3 DNA reads TGTGCCAGCAGCTTATGGCGGGATGGGGAGCTGTTTTTT. Translation: CASSLWRDGELFF.

The chain joins TRBV15 to TRBJ2-3, with D hard to call. This CDR3 comprises 11 residues. The V gene's germline CDR1 is LNHNV and CDR2 YYDKDF (reference sequence). Between the trimmed V and J ends, which lost 4 bases and 9 bases, there was a span of 8 bases. The CDR3 spells CATSKEVTQYF. CDR3 bases: TGTGCCACCAGCAAAGAGGTCACGCAGTATTTT.

CDR3 region: CASTLGGVAGGPGPSIGTDTQYF. The CDR3 DNA reads TGTGCCAGCACTCTAGGGGGGGTAGCGGGAGGGCCGGGACCTTCAATTGGCACAGATACGCAGTATTTT. The rearrangement joins TRBV27 to TRBJ2-3, with 11 bases lining up with TRBD2. Losses at the gene ends were 7 bases for V and 1 base for J; bases not matched to a gene: 28. Germline values: CDR1 MNHEY, CDR2 SMNVEV (reference sequence). This CDR3 has 23 residues.

The V gene is TRBV5-1, the J gene TRBJ2-2; TRBD1 agrees at 9 bases. The CDR3 spans 15 residues. V lost 4 bases, J lost 3 bases, and 4 bases stayed unmatched. CDR1 and CDR2 (germline): SGHRS, YFSETQ. The CDR3 DNA reads as TGCGCCAGCAGCGGACAGGGGTTGGACACCGGGGAGCTGTTTTTT. The encoded protein is CASSGQGLDTGELFF.

This chain uses TRBV4-3 with TRBJ1-6; weak D call: TRBD1 (6 bases). The ends were cut back, 0 bases at V and 9 bases at J, with 12 bases in the middle. The CDR3 spans 15 residues. Germline V gene data show CDR1 as LGHNA and CDR2 as YSLEER. CDR3 residues: CASSQDGQFGSPLHF. DNA of the CDR3: TGCGCCAGCAGCCAAGACGGACAGTTTGGTTCACCCCTCCACTTT.

The V gene is TRBV29-1, the J gene TRBJ2-5; D may be TRBD2 (6 bases). The CDR3 loop spans 13 amino acids. V lost 3 bases to trimming and J lost 5 bases, with 13 bases between them. Germline CDR1 reads SQVTM; CDR2 reads ANQGSEA. CDR3 region: CSVDLVRGETQYF. The CDR3 DNA follows: TGCAGCGTTGATTTAGTCCGGGGGGAGACCCAGTACTTC.

The rearrangement uses TRBV5-4 and TRBJ2-5; 7 positions match TRBD1. V shed 4 bases and J 7 bases; nucleotides not matched to a gene: 10. The CDR3 spans 14 residues. In germline, CDR1 is SGHNT, CDR2 YYREEE (reference sequence). The CDR3 coding sequence is TGTGCCAGCAGCCGTTGGACAGGTGGGGGGACCCAGTACTTC. Translating gives CASSRWTGGGTQYF.